What follows are 20 T cell receptor beta chains derived from one specimen sequenced in a study of beta chain features in type 1 diabetes. Expressed TCRB transcripts got sequenced, as all isolated RNA was reverse transcribed. Using immunoSEQ multiplex PCR, the repertoire was profiled, and TCRdb retains in-frame clones only, with some absent. Of hundreds of thousands of clones listed, more than 9.5% were seen once; the top ten hold 0.046%. Source material: naive CD4+ T cells from blood. Every receptor here comes from a young woman in good health.

Here the CDR3 DNA reads TGTGCCTGGAGTGTAGGGTCGGGAGTTAGCACAGATACGCAGTATTTT. It codes for CAWSVGSGVSTDTQYF. The chain carries TRBV30 and TRBJ2-3, with D possibly TRBD2 on 6 matching bases. This CDR3 is built from 16 residues. Germline V CDR1 and CDR2: GTSNPN, SVGIG (reference sequence). V was pared by 0 bases and J by 0 bases, with 13 bases between. Full variable domain (remainder filled in from reference TRBV30 and TRBJ2-3): SQTIHQWPATLVQPVGSPLSLECTVEGTSNPNLYWYRQAAGRGLQLLFYSVGIGQISSEVPQNLSASRPQDRQFILSSKKLLLSDSGFYLCAWSVGSGVSTDTQYFGPGTRLTVL.

The rearrangement uses TRBV6-5 and TRBJ2-7, with 8 bases aligning to TRBD1. Germline CDR1 MNHEY, CDR2 SVGAGI. The V and J ends lost 5 bases and 2 bases, in that order; junction bases with no gene match: 8. The length of the CDR3 is 15 residues. The CDR3 region is CASSPPRGLTYEQYF. CDR3 sequence (DNA): TGTGCCAGCAGTCCTCCCAGGGGGCTTACCTACGAGCAGTACTTC.

This clone has more than one count but fewer than ten. This chain uses TRBV4-3 with TRBJ1-4; D is perhaps TRBD1 (5 bases). Trimming took off 0 bases at V and 4 bases at J, with 18 bases between the two ends. There are 18 residues in the CDR3. The germline CDR1 and CDR2 sequences are LGHNA and YSLEER. The CDR3 DNA sequence: TGCGCCAGCAGCCAAGATCCCAACCCAGGGAATGATAATGAAAAACTGTTTTTT. This sequence encodes CASSQDPNPGNDNEKLFF.

The chain joins TRBV27 to TRBJ2-4; weak D call: TRBD1 (5 bases). CDR3 length equals 15 residues. Trimming removed 7 bases from V and 1 base from J, with 14 bases in between. From germline, CDR1 is MNHEY and CDR2 SMNVEV (reference sequence). The CDR3 coding sequence is TGTGCCAGCACCAAGTCCAACAGGGCCAAAAACATTCAGTACTTC. Translated: CASTKSNRAKNIQYF.

This clone was seen a few times. The rearrangement links TRBV19 to TRBJ1-2; a possible D gene is TRBD1 (5 bases). Germline loops: CDR1 LNHDA, CDR2 SQIVND (reference sequence). V dropped 5 bases and J dropped 1 base, with 14 bases sitting between them. This CDR3 is 15 amino acids long. This CDR3 is CASSVRGDFNYGYTF. CDR3 DNA sequence: TGTGCCAGTAGTGTTCGGGGGGACTTTAACTATGGCTACACCTTC.

The table lists this clone with a few counts. The chain carries TRBV29-1 and TRBJ2-3; D may match TRBD1 or TRBD2 (5 bases each). The germline V gene encodes CDR1 SQVTM and CDR2 ANQGSEA. This CDR3 comprises 13 residues. Trimming removed 7 bases at V and 2 bases at J, with 13 bases between. CDR3 amino acids: CSARWGSTDTQYF. CDR3 sequence (DNA): TGCAGCGCCAGGTGGGGGTCCACAGATACGCAGTATTTT.

This chain connects TRBV29-1 to TRBJ2-3; D ambiguous. There are 14 residues in the CDR3. CDR1 SQVTM and CDR2 ANQGSEA come from the germline V gene. V lost 6 bases and J lost 2, with 15 bases in between. The CDR3 nucleotides read TGCAGCGTCAGACCTCCACTCTTCACAGATACGCAGTATTTT. Protein sequence: CSVRPPLFTDTQYF.

V and J are TRBV27 and TRBJ1-6; D is uncertain. Germline V gives CDR1 MNHEY, CDR2 SMNVEV (reference sequence). V lost 5 bases, J lost 6 bases, and 14 bases lay in between. CDR3 size: 15 residues. This chain's CDR3 is CASSTKSGRNSPLHF. CDR3 DNA: TGTGCCAGCAGTACCAAGTCCGGACGTAATTCACCCCTCCACTTT.

This rearrangement joins TRBV7-9 to TRBJ2-7, with D possibly being TRBD1 or TRBD2 (5 bases each). The CDR3 spans 14 residues. Trimming removed 0 bases from V and 4 bases from J, with 10 bases in between. Per germline, CDR1 SEHNR and CDR2 FQNEAQ (reference sequence). The CDR3 loop reads CASSLAGVGYEQYF. CDR3 coding DNA: TGTGCCAGCAGCTTAGCGGGGGTTGGGTACGAGCAGTACTTC.

This clone was seen a few times. The chain employs TRBV5-1 and TRBJ2-3, with 8 bases lining up with TRBD1. Germline V gene sequence: CDR1 SGHRS, CDR2 YFSETQ. J was trimmed by 5 bases and V by 4 bases; bases with no gene match: 3. The CDR3 extends over 13 amino acids. CDR3 sequence (DNA): TGCGCCAGCAGCCCCGGACAGGGAGATACGCAGTATTTT. It specifies CASSPGQGDTQYF.

The V and J genes are TRBV4-1 and TRBJ2-3, with no clear D. The length of the CDR3 is 15 residues. Germline V gives CDR1 MGHRA, CDR2 YSYEKL. The germline V and J ends were trimmed by 0 bases and 10 bases, with 17 bases remaining between them. CDR3 in DNA: TGCGCCAGCAGCCAAGATCAATGGGCAGTCAATTCGCAGTATTTT. This codes for CASSQDQWAVNSQYF.

This clone occurred a few times. The chain is built from TRBV5-4 and TRBJ2-6; no definite D call. Germline V gene data show CDR1 as SGHNT and CDR2 as YYREEE (reference sequence). Deletions cut 4 bases from V and 0 bases from J, with 11 bases between. This CDR3 spans 16 amino acids. The chain's CDR3 is CASSLRILSGANVLTF. CDR3 bases: TGTGCCAGCAGCCTCCGGATCCTCTCTGGGGCCAACGTCCTGACTTTC.

V gene TRBV18 combines with J gene TRBJ1-2, with 8 bases lining up with TRBD1. Germline CDR1 is KGHSH and CDR2 is LQKENI. This CDR3 contains 14 residues. V trimming: 2 bases; J trimming: 6 bases; junction bases outside the gene matches: 5. The CDR3 loop is CASSPGQGADGYTF. The CDR3 nucleotides read TGTGCCAGCTCACCAGGGCAGGGGGCCGATGGCTACACCTTC.

This clone has just a few counts. The chain carries TRBV6-6 and TRBJ2-7, with no clear D. The CDR3 length is 13 residues. Trimming stripped 7 bases from V and 2 bases from J, with 12 bases between. CDR1 MNHNY and CDR2 SVGAGI come from the germline V gene (reference sequence). The CDR3 coding sequence is TGTGCCAGCATCTCGGGTCCTACCTACGAGCAGTACTTC. It yields the protein CASISGPTYEQYF.

CDR3 nucleotides: TGTGCCAGCAGTCCCGGGACACCCTCTCAAGAGACCCAGTACTTC. This gives the protein CASSPGTPSQETQYF. This chain links TRBV7-9 with TRBJ2-5; a possible D gene is TRBD1 (6 bases). Germline V gene data show CDR1 as SEHNR and CDR2 as FQNEAQ (reference sequence). V dropped 6 bases and J dropped 2 bases, with 16 bases sitting between them. This CDR3 has 15 residues.

The V and J genes are TRBV15 and TRBJ2-7; no clear D. This CDR3 contains 14 residues. The V gene lost 4 bases and the J gene lost 1 base, with 11 bases spanning the gap. Germline CDR1 reads LNHNV; CDR2 reads YYDKDF (reference sequence). The DNA for the CDR3 is TGTGCCACCAGCAAAGAATTCCTGTCCTACGAGCAGTACTTC. Its translation is CATSKEFLSYEQYF.

The CDR3 DNA reads TGTGCCAGCAGCTTAATTTTAGATCATAACATTCAGTACTTC. It codes for CASSLILDHNIQYF. This chain uses TRBV7-4 with TRBJ2-4; D gene ambiguous. CDR1 and CDR2 from the germline V gene are SGHVT and SQSDAQ. With 2 bases removed from V and 7 bases from J, the gap between germline ends came to 12 bases. The CDR3 has 14 amino acids.

This chain connects TRBV29-1 to TRBJ2-2; D gene ambiguous. The length of the CDR3 is 12 residues. With 3 bases removed from V and 5 bases from J, the gap between germline ends came to 7 bases. The germline V gene encodes CDR1 SQVTM and CDR2 ANQGSEA. CDR3 in amino acids: CSVDTQTGELFF. Written as DNA, the CDR3 is TGCAGCGTTGACACCCAAACCGGGGAGCTGTTTTTT.

The chain links TRBV23-1 to TRBJ1-5, with TRBD1 matching over 7 bases. TRBV23-1 is an open reading frame, and its role is uncertain. Trimming cost V 1 base and J 2 bases; bases outside gene matches: 11. This CDR3 has 18 residues. The CDR3 reads CASSQFTRRQGGNQPQHF. As DNA, the CDR3 is TGCGCCAGCAGTCAATTCACCCGGAGACAGGGAGGCAATCAGCCCCAGCATTTT.

The rearrangement uses TRBV5-6 and TRBJ2-7; 7 nucleotides match TRBD2. CDR1 and CDR2 from the germline V gene are SGHDT and YYEEEE. The CDR3 covers 13 residues. J gave up 3 bases and V 8 bases, and 8 bases lay outside the gene matches. The CDR3 protein is CASQRGSLYEQYV. The CDR3 DNA is TGTGCCAGTCAGCGGGGATCTCTCTACGAGCAGTACGTC.